This T cell receptor beta chain originates from a study of beta chain features in type 1 diabetes. Study outcomes and limitations: HLA influence on TCRB rearrangement stayed unresolved here. For patients, the naive, central memory and Treg TCRB repertoires appeared more alike than for healthy donors. TCRB CDR3s from Type 1 diabetes patients were moderately but significantly shorter in all four CD4+ subsets.

Sequenced material consisted of expressed TCRB transcripts (all of the isolated RNA was reverse transcribed). Mean read depth for naive, central memory and regulatory T cell samples was about 3.6 million reads. Profiling relied on immunoSEQ multiplex PCR, and the TCRdb table lists in-frame clones only, not all of them. The table lists 300,000 to 450,000 clones, around a tenth of them singletons. Isolation of CD4+ naive, central memory, regulatory and stem cell-like memory cells was achieved by sorting via CD45RO/CCR7/CD25/CD127/CD95/CD27. This clone has a handful of counts. Its antigen is not known. Sequencing was carried out using central memory CD4+ T cells from blood. This TCR derives from a young man with type 1 diabetes.

In nucleotides, the CDR3 is TGTGCCAGCAGTTCATCTATGAACACTGAAGCTTTCTTT. This sequence encodes CASSSSMNTEAFF. The V call is TRBV28, the J call TRBJ1-1; D gene ambiguous. V lost 4 bases and J 0 bases, leaving 6 bases between the germline ends. Per germline, CDR1 MDHEN and CDR2 SYDVKM. The CDR3 is 13 amino acids.